This record looks at one TCR beta chain sequence and its context. Its target is unknown. This entry belongs to a study of cytomegalovirus exposure and HLA in healthy donors. The study, taken as a whole, reports: There were reportedly fewer N-insertions in an Asian-associated ancestry cluster than the roughly 670-donor mean, in a later analysis. Previous analysis showed most TCR beta V segments were productive about 90% or about 30% of the time. A few of the chains that were CMV-associated were confirmed in vitro to be specific for CMV antigens. Under 20,000 TCR beta sequences were associated with HLA alleles at 0.05 false discovery rate in a later analysis.

The V gene's germline CDR1 is SGHTA and CDR2 FQGTGA. V was clipped by 0 bases and J by 1 base, with 6 bases between them. The CDR3 is made up of 14 amino acids. Primers for the PCR totalled 60 Vbeta and 13 Jbeta. Assay: immunoSEQ multiplex PCR; the TCRdb copy retains only in-frame clones and omits some. Found here are over 95,000 clones, around 68% of them singletons; the top ten hold roughly 4.2%. This chain connects TRBV7-3 to TRBJ1-1; D perhaps matches TRBD1 (5 bases). This receptor was identified in a woman in her 40s in good health and CMV-seropositive. Sequenced: PBMCs. The CDR3 is CASSLTGGNTEAFF. The CDR3 DNA follows: TGTGCCAGCAGCTTAACGGGGGGGAACACTGAAGCTTTCTTT.